This T cell receptor (beta chain) was sequenced during a study of cytomegalovirus exposure and HLA in healthy donors (TCRdb year 2017). General notes on the study: In an earlier analysis of under 750 of the donors, approximately 300 Gb of sequence data and 117 million unique TCR beta sequences from about 190 million T cells were reported. Besides the first cohort of approximately 710 subjects, a separate validation cohort made up of 95 to 150 different subjects was used. The number of typed donors differed by locus: roughly 629-640 for A, B, C, DRB1 and DQB1; 500 to 550 for DQA1; 606 for DPA1; and 400 to 480 for DPB1. To decide whether each TCR beta V gene segment behaved as functional or pseudogenic, an earlier analysis of fewer than 750 of the donors relied on high-throughput TCR beta sequencing. Both class I and class II loci were covered by HLA typing, at four-digit resolution. The T cell repertoires of several hundred subjects were profiled by immunosequencing and related to cytomegalovirus serostatus. In a later analysis, previously published TCR beta repertoires from 550 to 750 donors were re-analyzed and high-resolution HLA genotyping was added so that TCR occurrence patterns could be studied. Donor age, sex, ethnicity and CMV serostatus were collected together with the repertoire data. Five DR-DQ haplotypes were handled as single units for association and clustering, since linkage in the cohort was strong. To predict cytomegalovirus infection status, the study combined high-throughput TCR immunosequencing, statistical association of individual TCRs with disease status, and machine learning. An early release that covered about 640 HLA-typed donors contained 300 to 350 gigabases of sequencing data and some 87 million unique TCR sequences. On average, roughly 250,000 unique TCR beta nucleotide sequences were sequenced per donor among 398 genotyped donors of the cohort, with 15% to 20% of those sequences being non-productive. The study was designed to test whether signatures of past pathogen exposure could be identified by cataloging public T cell receptors. In a later genetic analysis, genome-wide SNP genotypes for about 55% of the roughly 700 donors were used, and that subset was treated as a discovery cohort. In the later analysis, no new phenotypic data were used to find candidate immune exposures; instead, reliance was placed on TCR beta sequences and their occurrence across donors. Every discovery cohort repertoire had been produced on one sequencing platform. Among the approximately 400 genotyped donors, roughly 80% belonged to the genetic ancestry cluster associated with self-reported Caucasian donors.

The cohort comprised 670 or so healthy bone marrow donors. Cohort members were all nominally healthy when sampled, although unrecorded immune exposures were likely present. The donor was CMV seronegative and belonged to the group of 352 seronegative cohort members. A peripheral blood sample was provided by each donor, and peripheral blood mononuclear cells were used for TCR beta sequencing. The Qiagen DNeasy Blood Extraction Kit was used to extract genomic DNA from the blood cell samples. Overall results and qualifications from the work: Because counts were too low, some 17 rarely observed V segments, including chromosome 9 orphons, were excluded from the earlier analysis of about 500 of the donors. According to a later analysis, TCR association rates differed among HLA loci, with DRB1 alleles showing the most associated TCRs and HLA-C alleles showing the fewest. Specific HLA alleles were associated with 15,000 to 20,000 TCR beta sequences at a false discovery rate of 0.05 in a later analysis. It was suggested by the authors that the approach could potentially be generalized to other disease states and immunological phenotypes. The cohort was sequenced for TCR beta chains only, and without alpha or paired-chain data the features that could be detected were limited. A cluster of highly shared sequence variants was judged likely to represent a technical artifact of the sequencing pipeline. The classifier was reported to diagnose cytomegalovirus status with high specificity and sensitivity in both the original and validation cohorts. Compared with the roughly 710-donor mean, donors in an Asian-associated ancestry cluster had fewer N-insertions in productive TCRs, according to a later genetic analysis. HLA typing was unavailable for some donors at each locus, so association tests used only the typed subset. A further reported finding was that TCR beta sequences accurately predicted the HLA-A and HLA-B alleles for most subjects in the first cohort. The 87-base-pair reads could not distinguish some IMGT-functional V segments, including TRBV6-2 and TRBV6-3, so those segments were excluded. An association between a missense DCLRE1C variant and V-gene and J-gene trimming of TCR beta chains was found in a later genetic analysis and replicated in an independent cohort. Correlated functional status among segregating V segments might reflect linkage disequilibrium, but an unknown experimental factor could not be ruled out. When HLA alleles, especially DR and DQ, strongly co-occurred, TCR associations were difficult to assign to individual alleles. Most TCR sequences were observed very rarely across donors, whereas some public TCRs were present in many individuals. In the study, roughly 160 TCR beta chains were listed as associated with cytomegalovirus. In a later analysis, HLA-associated TCR beta chains showed more clonal expansion and lower generation probabilities than non-associated chains that were equally common. In vitro tests confirmed that a few of the cytomegalovirus-associated TCR beta chains recognize cytomegalovirus antigens. In a later analysis, several top co-occurrence clusters were reported to appear linked to parvovirus B19, influenza, CMV and Epstein-Barr virus. For the cohort, immune exposure information was limited to CMV serostatus. In an earlier analysis of over 550 of the donors, most TCR beta V segments were observed in productive rearrangements about 87% or about 30% of the time, broadly matching IMGT annotations. Roughly uniform sequencing depth across donors was assumed in presence/absence analyses, although this assumption may not hold. According to a later analysis, most CMV-associated TCR beta chains appeared to be HLA-restricted, and the HLA associations seemed to be driven largely by CMV exposure.

CDR1 MGHRA and CDR2 YSYEKL are derived from the germline V gene. Including the terminal cysteine and phenylalanine, the CDR3 comprises 19 residues. CDR3 DNA is the only sequence kept; it has 57 bases, read in frame from the first base. After removal of 5 bases from V and 8 bases from J, the junction retains 15 bases not matched to a gene. Library creation used the immunoSEQ multiplex PCR assay. For the multiplex PCR, a mixture combining 60 forward primers for TCR Vbeta segments and 13 reverse primers for TCR Jbeta segments was used. The CDR3 region of rearranged TCR beta genes was amplified from genomic DNA with a multiplex PCR assay. Amplified TCR beta libraries were sequenced as 87-base-pair reads on the Illumina HiSeq System. Regarding the original processing steps: In a later analysis, tens of millions of unique TCR beta chains were counted across the roughly 700 repertoires, and around 11 million of these chains were shared by at least two donors. Raw reads were error-corrected and collapsed into unique sequences with a nearest-neighbor algorithm that merged closely related sequences to remove PCR and sequencing errors. V, D and J gene segments were assigned by aligning CDR3 sequences to IMGT reference sequences. For a sequence to be retained, a match of at least six nucleotides to both a V gene segment and a J gene segment was required. Rearrangements were classified as productive when the CDR3 lacked stop codons and remained in frame with V and J, and all other rearrangements were classified as non-productive. CDR3 was defined by IMGT convention, running from the second conserved V-encoded cysteine to the conserved J-encoded phenylalanine. Sequences without an unambiguous match to a single V gene segment were excluded from the earlier analysis of several hundred of the donors. An earlier analysis of some 610 of the donors called V segments functional above 56.7% productive rearrangements and segregating when the between-donor standard deviation exceeded 5%. A statistical classification framework was developed to diagnose cytomegalovirus status using the catalog of TCR beta chain sequences. A later analysis assigned V and J genes by comparing TCR nucleotide sequences with IMGT/GENE-DB human TR gene sequences. In a later analysis, CDR3 sequences and most-parsimonious VDJ recombination scenarios were assigned using the TCRdist pipeline. In a later analysis, every TCR beta chain was defined by the combination of its CDR3 amino acid sequence and its V-gene family, and reads without a unique V-gene family were dropped. A later analysis removed nearly 600 highly shared, low-generation-probability nucleotide sequences to deal with suspected cross-contamination and a sequencing artifact. A later analysis calculated a clonal expansion index for each public chain from normalized within-repertoire ranks of inferred template counts. A later analysis computed generation probabilities with a VDJ recombination model fitted to out-of-frame rearrangements, and checked the results against IGoR. In a later analysis, hypergeometric tests were used to score TCR-TCR, TCR-HLA and TCR-CMV co-occurrence, with a repertoire-size bias correction applied to TCR pairs. False discovery rates were estimated in a later analysis by permuting HLA or CMV assignments 20 times. In a later analysis, co-occurring TCRs were grouped using DBSCAN, with TCRdist sequence similarity added in when clustering inside HLA-allele-positive subsets. For co-occurrence clustering, repertoires with fewer than 30,000 or more than 120,000 public chains were excluded, along with a handful of repertoires with anomalous nucleotide sharing. TCRdb carries this immuneACCESS record with in-frame sequences only. Its versions omit some clonotypes, under half of them owing to an unresolved V gene in the studies checked, with the rest unexplained. For V, J and clone size, that table is used; D and trimming come from the DNA. The sample yields some 150,000 clones; roughly 80% were counted once. Together, the top ten hold more than 2.5% of the sample.

Remarks on this clone: Its cognate antigen has yet to be identified. Base qualities were left out, and no much larger clone turns up one base away.

This sequence uses TRBV4-1 and TRBJ2-1, with TRBD2 matching 16 junction bases. The material sequenced was PBMCs. The sequence came from a man between 35 and 55 years old in good health and CMV-seronegative. The sequenced DNA is TGCGCCAGCAGCGTCGGGACTAGCGGGGGGGTTTACGGGTACCATGAGCAGTTCTTC. It specifies CASSVGTSGGVYGYHEQFF.